This T cell receptor (beta chain) originates from a study of blood T cell repertoires in COVID-19. Study background: From T cells, B-cell-depleted T cells, or PBMCs came the material, which was cDNA or gDNA.

The length of the CDR3 is 15 residues. CDR1 and CDR2 from the germline V gene are SGDLS and YYNGEE. Trimming cost V 4 bases and J 0 bases; bases outside gene matches: 4. Using immunoSEQ multiplex PCR, the repertoire was profiled, and TCRdb retains in-frame clones only, with some absent. The repertoire holds some 60,000 clones, about 86% seen once, with 25% to 35% in the top ten. Sample: peripheral blood. The V call is TRBV9, the J call TRBJ2-1, with 7 positions matching TRBD1. This clonotype was sampled from a woman of 80 years or more with active or convalescent COVID-19. The CDR3 is CASSPGQSSYNEQFF. The CDR3 nucleotides read TGTGCCAGCAGCCCGGGACAGAGCTCCTACAATGAGCAGTTCTTC.